These T cell receptor beta chains were read from a single sample in a study of cytomegalovirus exposure and HLA in healthy donors. Generated by immunoSEQ multiplex PCR, the TCRdb table keeps only in-frame clones and is missing some. The sample holds around 270,000 clones, 80% seen once. The sequenced sample was PBMCs. The receptors were sampled from a girl under 10 years old in good health and CMV-seronegative. CDR3s include the opening cysteine and the closing phenylalanine or tryptophan. A D gene is named only where the DNA matches it firmly. Clone size is shown for a subset of rows, as once, few, many or a class of expanded clone.

V gene: TRBV19; J gene: TRBJ2-1; CDR3 length: 15; D gene: TRBD2; clone size: .; CDR3 protein: CASTPGLAGYNEQFF; CDR3 DNA: TGTGCCAGTACCCCGGGACTAGCGGGCTACAATGAGCAGTTCTTC
V gene: TRBV7-3; J gene: TRBJ1-3; CDR3 length: 15; D gene: TRBD1; clone size: .; CDR3 protein: CASSSSRDSGNTIYF; CDR3 DNA: TGTGCCAGCAGCTCCAGCCGGGACAGCGGCAACACCATATATTTT
V gene: TRBV14; J gene: TRBJ2-7; CDR3 length: 12; D gene: .; clone size: once; CDR3 protein: CASSQDRYQQYF; CDR3 DNA: TGTGCCAGCAGCCAAGACAGGTACCAGCAGTACTTC
V gene: TRBV29-1; J gene: TRBJ1-2; CDR3 length: 17; D gene: TRBD1; clone size: .; CDR3 protein: CSVEGVYRTGGNYGYTF; CDR3 DNA: TGCAGCGTTGAAGGAGTATATAGGACAGGGGGCAACTATGGCTACACCTTC
V gene: TRBV7-9; J gene: TRBJ2-4; CDR3 length: 12; D gene: .; clone size: few; CDR3 protein: CASKGGGNIQYF; CDR3 DNA: TGTGCCAGCAAAGGGGGTGGAAACATTCAGTACTTC
V gene: TRBV6-1; J gene: TRBJ1-6; CDR3 length: 15; D gene: .; clone size: few; CDR3 protein: CASSSKTEYNSPLHF; CDR3 DNA: TGTGCCAGCAGCAGTAAGACAGAATATAATTCACCCCTCCACTTT
V gene: TRBV5-1; J gene: TRBJ2-1; CDR3 length: 16; D gene: TRBD2; clone size: .; CDR3 protein: CASSPTIAGVTNEQFF; CDR3 DNA: TGCGCCAGCAGCCCAACCATAGCGGGAGTTACCAATGAGCAGTTCTTC
V gene: TRBV5-6; J gene: TRBJ2-5; CDR3 length: 15; D gene: TRBD2; clone size: .; CDR3 protein: CASSPWRGGRETQYF; CDR3 DNA: TGTGCCAGCAGCCCCTGGCGGGGGGGGAGAGAGACCCAGTACTTC
V gene: TRBV6-6; J gene: TRBJ2-2; CDR3 length: 15; D gene: TRBD1; clone size: .; CDR3 protein: CASSLTGAYTGELFF; CDR3 DNA: TGTGCCAGCAGTCTTACAGGGGCGTACACCGGGGAGCTGTTTTTT
V gene: TRBV2; J gene: TRBJ2-5; CDR3 length: 14; D gene: TRBD1; clone size: .; CDR3 protein: CASSADRGKETQYF; CDR3 DNA: TGTGCCAGCAGTGCTGACAGGGGGAAAGAGACCCAGTACTTC
V gene: TRBV5-1; J gene: TRBJ2-3; CDR3 length: 14; D gene: .; clone size: once; CDR3 protein: CASSPRQPTDTQYF; CDR3 DNA: TGCGCCAGCAGCCCTAGACAGCCCACAGATACGCAGTATTTT
V gene: TRBV18; J gene: TRBJ2-7; CDR3 length: 12; D gene: .; clone size: few; CDR3 protein: CASSDLGGEQYF; CDR3 DNA: TGTGCCAGCTCGGATTTGGGGGGTGAGCAGTACTTC
V gene: TRBV4-1; J gene: TRBJ1-4; CDR3 length: 16; D gene: .; clone size: .; CDR3 protein: CASSEGMRGQSEKLFF; CDR3 DNA: TGCGCCAGCAGCGAAGGGATGCGGGGGCAGAGTGAAAAACTGTTTTTT
V gene: TRBV29-1; J gene: TRBJ2-3; CDR3 length: 16; D gene: TRBD2; clone size: once; CDR3 protein: CSVVPRTSGPRVILHF; CDR3 DNA: TGCAGCGTTGTTCCCCGGACTAGCGGACCCAGGGTCATCCTACATTTT
V gene: TRBV4-1; J gene: TRBJ1-2; CDR3 length: 13; D gene: TRBD1; clone size: .; CDR3 protein: CASSLQGDYGYTF; CDR3 DNA: TGCGCCAGCAGCCTACAGGGGGACTATGGCTACACCTTC
V gene: TRBV7-2; J gene: TRBJ2-1; CDR3 length: 13; D gene: .; clone size: once; CDR3 protein: CASSLAGRNEQFF; CDR3 DNA: TGTGCCAGCAGCTTAGCAGGGAGGAATGAGCAGTTCTTC
V gene: TRBV9; J gene: TRBJ2-6; CDR3 length: 18; D gene: TRBD2; clone size: .; CDR3 protein: CASSVGLAGTSGANVLTF; CDR3 DNA: TGTGCCAGCAGCGTAGGACTAGCGGGGACCTCTGGGGCCAACGTCCTGACTTTC
V gene: TRBV7-9; J gene: TRBJ1-1; CDR3 length: 13; D gene: TRBD1; clone size: few; CDR3 protein: CASSPTQGAEAFF; CDR3 DNA: TGTGCCAGCAGCCCGACACAGGGGGCTGAAGCTTTCTTT
V gene: TRBV4-1; J gene: TRBJ1-2; CDR3 length: 15; D gene: .; clone size: .; CDR3 protein: CASSQVYGPSGGYTF; CDR3 DNA: TGCGCCAGCAGCCAAGTGTATGGCCCCTCAGGTGGCTACACCTTC
V gene: TRBV29-1; J gene: TRBJ1-2; CDR3 length: 11; D gene: .; clone size: .; CDR3 protein: CSVGSYYGYTF; CDR3 DNA: TGCAGCGTGGGCAGCTACTATGGCTACACCTTC
V gene: TRBV28; J gene: TRBJ1-5; CDR3 length: 22; D gene: TRBD1; clone size: .; CDR3 protein: CASSFYMGQDRQDNLNNQPQHF; CDR3 DNA: TGTGCCAGCAGTTTTTATATGGGACAGGACCGACAAGACAATTTAAACAATCAGCCCCAGCATTTT
V gene: TRBV2; J gene: TRBJ2-1; CDR3 length: 11; D gene: .; clone size: .; CDR3 protein: CASSYGNEQFF; CDR3 DNA: TGTGCCAGCTCTTACGGGAATGAGCAGTTCTTC
V gene: TRBV9; J gene: TRBJ2-3; CDR3 length: 11; D gene: .; clone size: .; CDR3 protein: CASSPGGPQYF; CDR3 DNA: TGTGCCAGCAGCCCCGGGGGTCCGCAGTATTTT
V gene: TRBV7-9; J gene: TRBJ2-1; CDR3 length: 15; D gene: TRBD2; clone size: once; CDR3 protein: CASSRPGGSYNEQFF; CDR3 DNA: TGTGCCAGCAGCCGTCCCGGGGGGTCCTACAATGAGCAGTTCTTC
V gene: TRBV7-9; J gene: TRBJ2-7; CDR3 length: 17; D gene: TRBD2; clone size: .; CDR3 protein: CASSPLSGLAVSYEQYF; CDR3 DNA: TGTGCCAGCAGCCCGCTATCGGGACTAGCGGTCTCCTACGAGCAGTACTTC
V gene: TRBV5-1; J gene: TRBJ2-3; CDR3 length: 15; D gene: .; clone size: once; CDR3 protein: CASSLTTTLTDTQYF; CDR3 DNA: TGCGCCAGCAGCTTGACTACGACCCTCACAGATACGCAGTATTTT
V gene: TRBV27; J gene: TRBJ2-1; CDR3 length: 14; D gene: .; clone size: .; CDR3 protein: CASSLRPKGNEQFF; CDR3 DNA: TGTGCCAGCAGTCTCAGACCCAAGGGGAATGAGCAGTTCTTC
V gene: TRBV18; J gene: TRBJ2-5; CDR3 length: 15; D gene: .; clone size: .; CDR3 protein: CASSPTSGSEETQYF; CDR3 DNA: TGTGCCAGCTCACCGACGTCGGGTTCAGAAGAGACCCAGTACTTC
V gene: TRBV27; J gene: TRBJ2-1; CDR3 length: 15; D gene: TRBD2; clone size: .; CDR3 protein: CASSPHPSGYNEQFF; CDR3 DNA: TGTGCCAGCAGTCCTCACCCTAGCGGCTACAATGAGCAGTTCTTC
V gene: TRBV30; J gene: TRBJ1-2; CDR3 length: 13; D gene: .; clone size: .; CDR3 protein: CAWSVWGHGSYTF; CDR3 DNA: TGTGCCTGGAGTGTATGGGGGCACGGAAGCTACACCTTC
V gene: TRBV5-1; J gene: TRBJ2-1; CDR3 length: 18; D gene: TRBD2; clone size: .; CDR3 protein: CASSFGPLAGPSYNEQFF; CDR3 DNA: TGCGCCAGCAGCTTTGGCCCCTTAGCGGGTCCCTCCTACAATGAGCAGTTCTTC
V gene: TRBV9; J gene: TRBJ1-4; CDR3 length: 13; D gene: TRBD1; clone size: few; CDR3 protein: CASSPGTGEKLFF; CDR3 DNA: TGTGCCAGCAGCCCGGGGACAGGAGAAAAACTGTTTTTT
V gene: TRBV19; J gene: TRBJ1-2; CDR3 length: 17; D gene: .; clone size: once; CDR3 protein: CASSLLRRLQGPGGYTF; CDR3 DNA: TGTGCCAGTAGTTTACTCCGCCGACTCCAGGGGCCGGGTGGCTACACCTTC
V gene: TRBV6-7; J gene: TRBJ2-7; CDR3 length: 14; D gene: TRBD1; clone size: .; CDR3 protein: CASSSTGASYEQYF; CDR3 DNA: TGTGCCAGCAGTTCGACAGGGGCGTCCTACGAGCAGTACTTC
V gene: TRBV10-2; J gene: TRBJ2-7; CDR3 length: 11; D gene: .; clone size: .; CDR3 protein: CASSRDYEQYF; CDR3 DNA: TGCGCCAGCAGTCGAGACTACGAGCAGTACTTC
V gene: TRBV5-5; J gene: TRBJ1-2; CDR3 length: 17; D gene: TRBD1; clone size: .; CDR3 protein: CASSFHSGQGLRGSYTF; CDR3 DNA: TGTGCCAGCAGCTTTCATTCGGGACAGGGATTAAGGGGAAGCTACACCTTC
V gene: TRBV7-9; J gene: TRBJ1-1; CDR3 length: 13; D gene: .; clone size: .; CDR3 protein: CASTKQRNTEAFF; CDR3 DNA: TGTGCCAGCACCAAACAGAGGAACACTGAAGCTTTCTTT
V gene: TRBV10-1; J gene: TRBJ2-6; CDR3 length: 20; D gene: .; clone size: .; CDR3 protein: CASSGVRGCLQTSGANVLTF; CDR3 DNA: TGCGCCAGCAGTGGGGTACGGGGGTGCCTACAAACCTCTGGGGCCAACGTCCTGACTTTC
V gene: TRBV28; J gene: TRBJ2-1; CDR3 length: 14; D gene: TRBD2; clone size: .; CDR3 protein: CASSFSGSWREQFF; CDR3 DNA: TGTGCCAGCAGTTTTAGCGGGAGCTGGCGTGAGCAGTTCTTC
V gene: TRBV7-7; J gene: TRBJ2-5; CDR3 length: 15; D gene: TRBD1; clone size: .; CDR3 protein: CASSTGQGRGETQYF; CDR3 DNA: TGTGCCAGCAGCACCGGACAGGGGAGGGGGGAGACCCAGTACTTC
V gene: TRBV5-1; J gene: TRBJ2-7; CDR3 length: 16; D gene: .; clone size: .; CDR3 protein: CASSFFFGGTSYEQYF; CDR3 DNA: TGCGCCAGCAGCTTCTTCTTCGGGGGAACTTCCTACGAGCAGTACTTC
V gene: TRBV2; J gene: TRBJ2-5; CDR3 length: 17; D gene: TRBD2; clone size: .; CDR3 protein: CASSGQAGTSVPETQYF; CDR3 DNA: TGTGCCAGCAGTGGACAAGCCGGGACTAGCGTCCCAGAGACCCAGTACTTC
V gene: TRBV6-5; J gene: TRBJ2-7; CDR3 length: 13; D gene: TRBD2; clone size: .; CDR3 protein: CASSYHGGGEQYF; CDR3 DNA: TGTGCCAGCAGTTACCACGGGGGGGGAGAGCAGTACTTC
V gene: TRBV19; J gene: TRBJ1-1; CDR3 length: 12; D gene: TRBD1; clone size: .; CDR3 protein: CASSVGQEGAFF; CDR3 DNA: TGTGCCAGTAGTGTGGGACAGGAGGGAGCTTTCTTT
V gene: TRBV28; J gene: TRBJ1-1; CDR3 length: 16; D gene: .; clone size: .; CDR3 protein: CASSFLAGYRDTEAFF; CDR3 DNA: .
V gene: TRBV27; J gene: TRBJ1-2; CDR3 length: 13; D gene: TRBD1; clone size: few; CDR3 protein: CASRGQNLYGYTF; CDR3 DNA: TGTGCCAGCAGGGGACAGAATCTCTATGGCTACACCTTC
V gene: TRBV6-6; J gene: TRBJ1-4; CDR3 length: 14; D gene: TRBD1; clone size: .; CDR3 protein: CASSYSRGQGALFF; CDR3 DNA: TGTGCCAGCAGTTACTCGAGAGGGCAGGGGGCACTGTTTTTT
V gene: TRBV7-9; J gene: TRBJ2-3; CDR3 length: 19; D gene: TRBD2; clone size: few; CDR3 protein: CASSPPVREIFLPTDTQYF; CDR3 DNA: TGTGCCAGCAGCCCCCCCGTGCGGGAGATATTCCTTCCCACAGATACGCAGTATTTT
V gene: TRBV7-9; J gene: TRBJ1-5; CDR3 length: 18; D gene: .; clone size: .; CDR3 protein: CSSSLATGQDRNAQPQHF; CDR3 DNA: TGTTCCAGCAGTTTAGCTACCGGCCAGGACAGAAATGCTCAGCCCCAGCATTTT
V gene: TRBV5-1; J gene: TRBJ2-3; CDR3 length: 14; D gene: TRBD1; clone size: .; CDR3 protein: CASSLYRGADTQYF; CDR3 DNA: TGCGCCAGCAGCTTGTACAGGGGCGCAGATACGCAGTATTTT
V gene: TRBV13; J gene: TRBJ2-2; CDR3 length: 14; D gene: .; clone size: .; CDR3 protein: CASSSREITGELFF; CDR3 DNA: TGTGCCAGCAGCTCCCGGGAGATCACCGGGGAGCTGTTTTTT
V gene: TRBV6-5; J gene: TRBJ2-3; CDR3 length: 13; D gene: .; clone size: .; CDR3 protein: CASRDTRTDTQYF; CDR3 DNA: TGTGCCAGCAGGGACACCAGAACCGATACGCAGTATTTT